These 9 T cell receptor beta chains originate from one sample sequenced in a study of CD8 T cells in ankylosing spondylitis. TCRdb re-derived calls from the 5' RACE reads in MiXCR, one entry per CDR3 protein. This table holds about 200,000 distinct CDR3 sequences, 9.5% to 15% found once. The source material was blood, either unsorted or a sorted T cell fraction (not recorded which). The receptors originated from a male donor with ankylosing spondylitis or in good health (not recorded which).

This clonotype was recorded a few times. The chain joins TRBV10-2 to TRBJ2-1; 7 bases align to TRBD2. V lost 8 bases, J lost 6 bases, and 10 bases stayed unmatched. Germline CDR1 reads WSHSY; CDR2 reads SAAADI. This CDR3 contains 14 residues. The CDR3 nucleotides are TGCGCCAGCTCCCAAAGGAGCGGGGTCAATGAGCAGTTCTTC. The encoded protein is CASSQRSGVNEQFF.

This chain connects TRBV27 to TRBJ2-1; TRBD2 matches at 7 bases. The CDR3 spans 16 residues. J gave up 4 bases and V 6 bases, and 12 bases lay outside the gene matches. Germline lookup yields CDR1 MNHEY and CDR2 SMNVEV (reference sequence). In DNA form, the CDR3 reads TGTGCCAGCAGGACCTCGGGAGGCCCCCCATACAATGAGCAGTTCTTC. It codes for CASRTSGGPPYNEQFF.

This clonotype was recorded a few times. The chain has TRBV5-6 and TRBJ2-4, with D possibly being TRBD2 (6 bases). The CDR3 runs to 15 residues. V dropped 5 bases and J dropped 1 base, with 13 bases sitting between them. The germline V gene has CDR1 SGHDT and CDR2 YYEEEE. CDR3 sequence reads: CASRGGRTAKNIQYF. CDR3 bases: TGTGCCAGCAGGGGGGGAAGGACGGCCAAAAACATTCAGTACTTC.

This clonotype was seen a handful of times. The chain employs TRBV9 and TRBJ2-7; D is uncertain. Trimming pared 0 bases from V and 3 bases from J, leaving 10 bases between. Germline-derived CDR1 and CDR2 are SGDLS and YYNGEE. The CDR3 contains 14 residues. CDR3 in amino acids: CASSVAGSHYEQYF. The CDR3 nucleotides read TGTGCCAGCAGCGTAGCCGGCTCCCACTACGAGCAGTACTTC.

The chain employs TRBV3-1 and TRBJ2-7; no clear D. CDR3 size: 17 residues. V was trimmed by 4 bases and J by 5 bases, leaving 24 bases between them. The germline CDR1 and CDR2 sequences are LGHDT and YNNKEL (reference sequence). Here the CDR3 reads CASSPSRRGLGKDEQYF. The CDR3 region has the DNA TGTGCCAGCAGCCCAAGCCGACGAGGATTGGGGAAAGACGAGCAGTACTTC.

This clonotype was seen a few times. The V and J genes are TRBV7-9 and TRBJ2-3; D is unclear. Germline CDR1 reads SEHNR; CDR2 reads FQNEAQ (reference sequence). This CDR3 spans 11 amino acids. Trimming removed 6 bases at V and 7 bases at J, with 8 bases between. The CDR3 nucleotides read TGTGCCAGCAGTCAGGCCCATACGCAGTATTTT. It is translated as CASSQAHTQYF.

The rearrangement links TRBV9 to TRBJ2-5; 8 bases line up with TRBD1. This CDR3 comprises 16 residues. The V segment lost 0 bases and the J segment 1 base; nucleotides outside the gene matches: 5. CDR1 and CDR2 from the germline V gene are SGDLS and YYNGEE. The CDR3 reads CASSVDWTGLQETQYF. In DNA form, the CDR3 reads TGTGCCAGCAGCGTAGATTGGACAGGGCTCCAAGAGACCCAGTACTTC. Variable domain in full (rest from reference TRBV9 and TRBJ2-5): DSGVTQTPKHLITATGQRVTLRCSPRSGDLSVYWYQQSLDQGLQFLIQYYNGEERAKGNILERFSAQQFPDLHSELNLSSLELGDSALYFCASSVDWTGLQETQYFGPGTRLLVL.

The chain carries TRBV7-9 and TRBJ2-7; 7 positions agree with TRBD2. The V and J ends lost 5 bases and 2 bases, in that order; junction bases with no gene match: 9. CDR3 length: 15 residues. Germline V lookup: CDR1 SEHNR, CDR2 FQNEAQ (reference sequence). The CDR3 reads CASSPRLADTYEQYF. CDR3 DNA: TGTGCCAGCAGCCCCCGACTAGCTGATACCTACGAGCAGTACTTC.

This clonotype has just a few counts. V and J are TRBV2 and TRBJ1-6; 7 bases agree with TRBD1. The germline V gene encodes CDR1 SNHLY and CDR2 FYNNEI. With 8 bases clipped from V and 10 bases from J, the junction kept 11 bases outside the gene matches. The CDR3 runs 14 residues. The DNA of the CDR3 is TGTGCCAGCCCAGGGGGAGTCAACGGGTCACCCCTCCACTTT. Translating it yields CASPGGVNGSPLHF.